These 10 T cell receptor beta chains were all obtained from the same sample, sequenced in a study of identical twins. MiXCR, run by TCRdb on the 5' RACE reads, gives a single entry per CDR3 protein. The repertoire includes 700,000 or so distinct CDR3 sequences, 8.6% of them detected once, and approximately 0.96% sits in the top ten. The same data also went into a second study, on yellow fever vaccine responses in identical twins.

The sample comprised PBMCs. Every receptor here comes from a woman aged 18-29 years in good health.

This clonotype has ten or more counts. The chain has TRBV9 and TRBJ2-7; D is perhaps TRBD1 or TRBD2 (5 bases each). The CDR3 covers 14 residues. CDR1 is SGDLS and CDR2 is YYNGEE in the germline V gene. Trimming pared 0 bases from V and 0 bases from J, leaving 7 bases between. The CDR3 DNA sequence: TGTGCCAGCAGCGTAGGGGGGAACTCCTACGAGCAGTACTTC. This codes for CASSVGGNSYEQYF.

This clonotype was observed a handful of times. The V and J genes are TRBV28 and TRBJ2-5; D perhaps matches TRBD2 (6 bases). CDR3 length: 16 residues. Between the trimmed V and J ends, which lost 5 bases and 5 bases, there was a span of 21 bases. Per germline, CDR1 MDHEN and CDR2 SYDVKM. The CDR3 sequence: CASSRDPLAMRETQYF. CDR3 nucleotide sequence: TGTGCCAGCAGTCGAGACCCCCTAGCGATGAGGGAGACCCAGTACTTC.

This clonotype was seen a handful of times. The rearrangement uses TRBV24-1 and TRBJ2-3, with 8 bases matching TRBD1. Per the germline V gene, CDR1 is KGHDR and CDR2 is SFDVKD. With 7 bases clipped from V and 0 bases from J, the junction kept 2 bases outside the gene matches. The CDR3 loop spans 14 amino acids. The CDR3 loop is CATRGTGSTDTQYF. Here the CDR3 DNA reads TGTGCCACCAGGGGGACAGGCAGCACAGATACGCAGTATTTT.

The gene calls are TRBV11-2 and TRBJ1-2, with D uncertain. The CDR3 spans 12 residues. Looked up from germline, CDR1 is SGHAT and CDR2 is FQNNGV. V was shortened by 3 bases and J by 2 bases, with 4 bases between the two germline ends. CDR3 amino acids: CASSFDNYGYTF. The CDR3 DNA reads TGTGCCAGCAGCTTCGACAACTATGGCTACACCTTC.

This clonotype came up many times. V gene TRBV20-1 combines with J gene TRBJ2-1, with TRBD2 matching over 12 bases. CDR3 length: 19 amino acids. V was clipped by 1 base and J by 0 bases; unmatched bases: 10. Germline loops: CDR1 DFQATT, CDR2 SNEGSKA (reference sequence). CDR3 sequence reads: CSARAPLAGGLSSYNEQFF. The CDR3 DNA reads as TGCAGTGCTAGAGCCCCTCTAGCGGGGGGGCTAAGCTCCTACAATGAGCAGTTCTTC.

The chain links TRBV27 to TRBJ2-1; a possible D gene is TRBD2 (7 bases). This CDR3 is 16 amino acids long. V was cut by 6 bases and J by 4 bases, with 19 bases left in between. CDR1 is MNHEY, CDR2 SMNVEV, per germline (reference sequence). This CDR3 reads CASSDEGGGPYNEQFF. DNA of the CDR3: TGTGCCAGCAGCGACGAAGGGGGGGGGCCTTACAATGAGCAGTTCTTC.

This clonotype was seen more than once but under ten times. The chain joins TRBV7-2 to TRBJ2-7; TRBD2 agrees at 11 bases. This CDR3 is 15 amino acids long. V lost 8 bases and J lost 7; bases outside the gene matches: 13. The germline gives CDR1 SGHTA, CDR2 FQGNSA. In DNA form, the CDR3 reads TGTGCCAGCGGTATAGCGGGAGGGCCGGGTAATGAGCAGTACTTC. This sequence encodes CASGIAGGPGNEQYF.

V is TRBV10-3 and J is TRBJ2-7; 11 bases are a match to TRBD2. Unmatched junction bases numbered 17, after V lost 3 bases and J lost 7 bases. Per the germline V gene, CDR1 is ENHRY and CDR2 is SYGVKD. CDR3 size: 18 residues. The CDR3 nucleotides read TGTGCCATCAGTGAAGGTACTAGCGGGAGCTTGCCTACGAGGGAGCAGTACTTC. As protein: CAISEGTSGSLPTREQYF.

The chain carries TRBV9 and TRBJ2-2; TRBD2 agrees at 13 bases. With 3 bases clipped from V and 5 bases from J, the junction kept 4 bases outside the gene matches. Per germline, CDR1 SGDLS and CDR2 YYNGEE. This CDR3 spans 16 amino acids. CDR3 DNA sequence: TGTGCCAGCAGCGACACTAGCGGGAGGGTGACCGGGGAGCTGTTTTTT. It specifies CASSDTSGRVTGELFF.

The V and J genes are TRBV7-9 and TRBJ2-5; TRBD1 or TRBD2 may be the D gene (5 bases each). Between the trimmed V and J ends, which lost 1 base and 7 bases, there was a span of 16 bases. The CDR3 is made up of 15 amino acids. Germline CDR1 SEHNR, CDR2 FQNEAQ (reference sequence). Here the CDR3 DNA reads TGTGCCAGCAGCTTAGAGGGACGGCTCTTGGGGACCCAGTACTTC. Its protein product is CASSLEGRLLGTQYF.